The 32 T cell receptor beta chains below were found in one sample sequenced in a study of cytomegalovirus exposure and HLA in healthy donors. Primers included in the PCR were 60 Vbeta and 13 Jbeta primers. Clones were sequenced by immunoSEQ multiplex PCR, and TCRdb holds only the in-frame ones, with some missing. The sample yields hundreds of thousands of clones, approximately 78% seen once. The source material was PBMCs. Receptor source: a man aged 25 to 40 in good health and CMV-seronegative.

Only a few counts were recorded for this clone. This chain joins TRBV6-4 and TRBJ2-3; 11 nucleotides align to TRBD2. The junction had 5 bases not matched to a gene; V was cut back by 4 bases and J by 2 bases. This CDR3 contains 16 residues. Germline CDR1 MRHNA, CDR2 SNTAGT. The CDR3 loop reads CASSVGSGGATDTQYF. The CDR3 coding sequence is TGTGCCAGCAGTGTGGGTAGCGGGGGGGCCACAGATACGCAGTATTTT.

The chain links TRBV7-9 to TRBJ2-7, with D hard to call. The CDR3 length is 12 residues. Germline values: CDR1 SEHNR, CDR2 FQNEAQ (reference sequence). V was pared by 3 bases and J by 5 bases, with 8 bases between. For the CDR3, the DNA is TGTGCCAGCAGCTTCAAGGCGGACGAGCAGTACTTC. Translating gives CASSFKADEQYF.

The V gene is TRBV19, the J gene TRBJ2-7, with D maybe TRBD1 (6 bases). Trimming pared 7 bases from V and 1 base from J, leaving 14 bases between. Germline V gene sequence: CDR1 LNHDA, CDR2 SQIVND (reference sequence). CDR3 length: 14 residues. The CDR3 sequence: CASTQDRWSYEQYF. The CDR3 nucleotides are TGTGCCAGTACCCAAGACAGGTGGTCCTACGAGCAGTACTTC.

The gene calls are TRBV7-9 and TRBJ2-2; TRBD1 aligns across 8 bases. Losses at the gene ends were 7 bases for V and 6 bases for J; bases not matched to a gene: 4. Germline CDR1 SEHNR, CDR2 FQNEAQ (reference sequence). The CDR3 length is 13 residues. CDR3 loop: CASKIQGAGELFF. Written as DNA, the CDR3 is TGTGCCAGCAAGATACAGGGGGCCGGGGAGCTGTTTTTT.

This chain links TRBV5-1 with TRBJ2-3; 9 nucleotides match TRBD2. Germline V gene data show CDR1 as SGHRS and CDR2 as YFSETQ. Unmatched junction bases numbered 12, after V lost 2 bases and J lost 2 bases. This CDR3 spans 18 amino acids. CDR3: CASSLGVAGGDFTDTQYF. CDR3 coding DNA: TGCGCCAGCAGCTTAGGAGTTGCGGGGGGGGATTTCACAGATACGCAGTATTTT.

The chain is built from TRBV7-2 and TRBJ2-5, with TRBD2 matching 10 bases. V was pared by 3 bases and J by 5 bases, with 9 bases of the junction left unmatched. The CDR3 is made up of 16 amino acids. CDR1 is SGHTA, CDR2 FQGNSA, per germline. The CDR3 DNA sequence: TGTGCCAGCAGCTTGAGTGAGCGGGGGGGCCAGGAGACCCAGTACTTC. It is translated as CASSLSERGGQETQYF.

This sequence joins TRBV10-2 and TRBJ2-2; 10 nucleotides line up with TRBD2. The CDR3 covers 14 residues. CDR1 WSHSY and CDR2 SAAADI come from the germline V gene. The V gene end was trimmed by 7 bases and the J gene end by 8 bases; junction bases not matched to a gene: 7. Written as DNA, the CDR3 is TGCGCCAGCAAGAGCGGGGGGGCTTCAGGGGAGCTGTTTTTT. This codes for CASKSGGASGELFF.

This clone showed up just once. The identical CDR3 is also encoded by other nucleotide sequences in the sample. The V and J genes are TRBV29-1 and TRBJ2-5, with 10 bases aligning to TRBD1. Per the germline V gene, CDR1 is SQVTM and CDR2 is ANQGSEA. V trimming: 6 bases; J trimming: 4 bases; junction bases outside the gene matches: 5. The CDR3 covers 13 residues. The CDR3 reads CSVGTGAGETQYF. CDR3 nucleotides: TGCAGCGTCGGGACAGGGGCCGGAGAGACCCAGTACTTC.

The chain joins TRBV6-6 to TRBJ2-1, with D unresolved. This CDR3 has 12 amino acids. Germline loops: CDR1 MNHNY, CDR2 SVGAGI (reference sequence). With 7 bases removed from V and 6 bases from J, the gap between germline ends came to 10 bases. CDR3 sequence (DNA): TGTGCCAGCACCTCTAATAGCAATGAGCAGTTCTTC. It yields the protein CASTSNSNEQFF.

This clone has just a few counts. One end of the junction varies from germline; a read error may be responsible. This chain uses TRBV6-1 with TRBJ2-3; 8 nucleotides line up with TRBD1. This CDR3 spans 15 amino acids. Germline CDR1 is MNHNS and CDR2 is SASEGT. The CDR3: CASGEGDRNTDTQYF. The CDR3 DNA reads as TGTGCCAGCGGTGAGGGGGACAGGAACACAGATACGCAGTATTTT.

The chain recombines TRBV27 with TRBJ2-7; possible D gene TRBD1, 6 bases. Germline values: CDR1 MNHEY, CDR2 SMNVEV (reference sequence). With 3 bases removed from V and 6 bases from J, the gap between germline ends came to 12 bases. The CDR3 loop spans 13 amino acids. The CDR3 spells CASSFQGYGEQYF. CDR3 nucleotide sequence: TGTGCCAGCAGTTTTCAGGGGTACGGCGAGCAGTACTTC.

The chain has TRBV6-1 and TRBJ1-2; D perhaps matches TRBD1 (5 bases). CDR3 length: 13 residues. Trimming stripped 10 bases from V and 7 bases from J, with 19 bases between. Germline CDR1 MNHNS, CDR2 SASEGT. The CDR3 nucleotides are TGTGCCACCAGCAGGGAAGTGAGTGGTGGCTACACCTTC. This translates into CATSREVSGGYTF.

The chain recombines TRBV2 with TRBJ1-2, with 8 bases lining up with TRBD1. V dropped 7 bases and J dropped 5; count of bases not matched to a gene: 9. Germline assignment: CDR1 SNHLY and CDR2 FYNNEI. CDR3 size: 14 residues. CDR3 residues: CASTVQGGEYGYTF. In nucleotides, the CDR3 is TGTGCCAGCACCGTACAGGGGGGGGAATATGGCTACACCTTC.

This chain connects TRBV5-6 to TRBJ2-7, with 8 bases aligning to TRBD1. Germline CDR1 and CDR2: SGHDT and YYEEEE. This CDR3 region has 16 residues. V lost 0 bases to trimming and J lost 3 bases; unmatched junction nucleotides: 8. The CDR3 sequence: CASSLGVGTGYYEQYF. The CDR3 DNA sequence: TGTGCCAGCAGCTTGGGAGTTGGGACAGGATACTACGAGCAGTACTTC.

The chain couples TRBV9 to TRBJ2-3, with 7 positions matching TRBD1. The germline gives CDR1 SGDLS, CDR2 YYNGEE. CDR3 length equals 15 residues. With 2 bases clipped from V and 2 bases from J, the junction kept 5 bases outside the gene matches. CDR3: CASSVKGQHTDTQYF. The CDR3 DNA follows: TGTGCCAGCAGCGTTAAGGGACAGCACACAGATACGCAGTATTTT.

The chain links TRBV9 to TRBJ1-1, with no clear D. Germline V gives CDR1 SGDLS, CDR2 YYNGEE. V was cut by 4 bases and J by 5 bases, with 12 bases left in between. This CDR3 is 13 amino acids long. In DNA form, the CDR3 reads TGTGCCAGCAGCCCGACCCCGGGGACTGAAGCTTTCTTT. Encoded protein: CASSPTPGTEAFF.

Turning to this clone: Lacking the conserved final phenylalanine or tryptophan, this CDR3 likely reflects a read error. The DNA is left out, because the CDR3 cannot be placed on it with certainty; the CDR3 is given as TCRdb lists it. The chain combines TRBV2 with TRBJ2-3; the table's D call, TRBD2, was not checked against the DNA. The germline V gene encodes CDR1 SNHLY and CDR2 FYNNEI. The CDR3 extends over 15 residues, inclusive of both ends. The CDR3 sequence: CASSEIRAARGWLAI.

CDR3 amino acids: CASRAGSTDTQYF. The CDR3 DNA is TGTGCCAGCAGGGCGGGGAGCACAGATACGCAGTATTTT. The chain carries TRBV2 and TRBJ2-3, with D perhaps matching TRBD2 (6 bases). The CDR3 totals 13 residues. Germline V gene data show CDR1 as SNHLY and CDR2 as FYNNEI. Between the trimmed V and J ends, which lost 6 bases and 0 bases, there was a span of 7 bases.

This clone was counted once. This rearrangement joins TRBV7-8 to TRBJ2-1, with TRBD2 matching 14 bases. With V trimmed by 5 bases and J by 8 bases, 5 bases remained unmatched. The CDR3 runs 15 residues. The germline V gene encodes CDR1 SGHVS and CDR2 FQNEAQ. CDR3 region: CASSQTSGGAYEQFF. CDR3 bases: TGTGCCAGCAGCCAGACTAGCGGGGGGGCTTATGAGCAGTTCTTC.

The chain joins TRBV5-1 to TRBJ2-5, with D tentatively TRBD2 (6 bases). The germline gives CDR1 SGHRS, CDR2 YFSETQ. The CDR3 runs 13 residues. V was trimmed by 3 bases and J by 3 bases, leaving 9 bases between them. CDR3 residues: CASSSGSEETQYF. The CDR3 DNA reads TGCGCCAGCAGCTCCGGGAGCGAAGAGACCCAGTACTTC.

This chain joins TRBV5-6 and TRBJ2-7; the match to TRBD2 covers 7 bases. Germline CDR1 reads SGHDT; CDR2 reads YYEEEE. The CDR3 is 12 residues long. V lost 2 bases and J lost 4; bases outside the gene matches: 0. CDR3 DNA sequence: TGTGCCAGCAGCTTTAGCGGGTACGAGCAGTACTTC. Translating it yields CASSFSGYEQYF.

As to this clone: This specimen includes other DNA sequences encoding the same CDR3. The chain joins TRBV27 to TRBJ2-3, with 7 bases that match TRBD2. Losses at the gene ends were 8 bases for V and 0 bases for J; bases not matched to a gene: 8. This CDR3 has 15 residues. CDR1 is MNHEY and CDR2 is SMNVEV in the germline V gene (reference sequence). CDR3 in amino acids: CASRRRETSTDTQYF. CDR3 bases: TGTGCCAGCCGACGGCGGGAGACTAGCACAGATACGCAGTATTTT.

There are a few counts of this clone. The chain employs TRBV7-2 and TRBJ1-5; tentative D call: TRBD1 (5 bases). Germline assignment: CDR1 SGHTA and CDR2 FQGNSA. V shed 5 bases and J shed 7 bases, with 12 bases lying between them. The CDR3 is 13 residues long. DNA of the CDR3: TGTGCCAGCAGCCCCCAGGGTTTCCAGCCCCAGCATTTT. As protein: CASSPQGFQPQHF.

This chain connects TRBV27 to TRBJ1-5; TRBD1 matches 10 bases. V lost 6 bases to trimming and J lost 6 bases; unmatched junction nucleotides: 11. CDR3 length: 16 amino acids. Germline assignment: CDR1 MNHEY and CDR2 SMNVEV (reference sequence). The CDR3 spells CASRPQDRGRGQPQHF. In nucleotides, the CDR3 is TGTGCCAGCAGGCCCCAAGACAGGGGGCGCGGTCAGCCCCAGCATTTT.

V is TRBV13 and J is TRBJ2-1; TRBD2 matches at 8 bases. Germline V gives CDR1 PRHDT, CDR2 FYEKMQ (reference sequence). V was pared by 10 bases and J by 6 bases, with 14 bases of the junction left unmatched. The CDR3 contains 15 residues. The CDR3 is CATVTRGGRGNEQFF. CDR3 nucleotides: TGTGCCACCGTAACCCGGGGGGGTCGGGGCAATGAGCAGTTCTTC.

The rearrangement links TRBV5-6 to TRBJ2-7; 10 bases match TRBD2. V shed 0 bases and J 2 bases; nucleotides not matched to a gene: 8. CDR1 SGHDT and CDR2 YYEEEE come from the germline V gene. The CDR3 length is 17 residues. The CDR3 coding sequence is TGTGCCAGCAGCTTGGCCAGGGTAGCGGGGGGAACCTACGAGCAGTACTTC. Amino acid sequence: CASSLARVAGGTYEQYF.

The chain is built from TRBV7-2 and TRBJ2-7, with TRBD2 identical over 10 bases. The CDR3 loop spans 13 amino acids. In germline, CDR1 is SGHTA, CDR2 FQGNSA. The CDR3 DNA is TGTGCCAGCAGCTTAGTAAGCGGGGGGGCCGGGTGGGTC. Translation: CASSLVSGGAGWV.

J is TRBJ1-5 and V is TRBV5-5; TRBD1 matches at 7 bases. V lost 0 bases to trimming and J lost 7 bases; unmatched junction nucleotides: 7. CDR3 length: 15 amino acids. Germline assignment: CDR1 SGHKS and CDR2 YYEKEE (reference sequence). CDR3 protein: CASSLAQGGGQPQHF. The CDR3 nucleotides read TGTGCCAGCAGCTTGGCCCAGGGGGGCGGACAGCCCCAGCATTTT.

Comments on this clone: Within the sample, other DNA sequences also encode this same CDR3. The chain has TRBV6-1 and TRBJ1-6, with TRBD1 matching 10 bases. Trimming removed 2 bases from V and 8 bases from J; junction bases left unmatched: 3. The CDR3 contains 15 residues. The germline gives CDR1 MNHNS, CDR2 SASEGT. CDR3 residues: CASSELGTGDSPLHF. The CDR3 DNA reads as TGTGCCAGCAGTGAATTGGGGACAGGGGATTCACCCCTCCACTTT.

The V gene is TRBV5-5, the J gene TRBJ1-1; 7 nucleotides agree with TRBD1. Germline trimming cut 5 bases from V and 5 bases from J; bases unmatched to any gene: 15. The CDR3 is 16 residues long. Germline CDR1 is SGHKS and CDR2 is YYEKEE (reference sequence). This CDR3 is CASSSGVGDRRTEAFF. The CDR3 bases are TGTGCCAGCAGTTCGGGCGTGGGGGACAGAAGAACTGAAGCTTTCTTT.

This clone was seen a few times. At one of its ends the junction is not consistent with the germline gene, which may arise from a read error. The chain uses TRBV6-1 and TRBJ1-1; 8 bases match TRBD1. The CDR3 extends over 12 amino acids. Germline values: CDR1 MNHNS, CDR2 SASEGT. CDR3 in DNA: TGTGCCAGCAGTGCCCGGACAGGGCGTATGTCGTGG. It encodes CASSARTGRMSW.

Only a few counts were recorded for this clone. The chain uses TRBV5-8 and TRBJ1-6; D may be TRBD1 (5 bases). The CDR3 has 12 residues. V lost 6 bases, J lost 7 bases, and 8 bases lay in between. Per germline, CDR1 SGHTS and CDR2 YDEGEE. Here the CDR3 DNA reads TGTGCCAGCACCCCAGGGAATTCACCCCTCCACTTT. Residues: CASTPGNSPLHF. Filled out from reference TRBV5-8 and TRBJ1-6, the complete variable domain reads EAGVTQSPTHLIKTRGQQATLRCSPISGHTSVYWYQQALGLGLQFLLWYDEGEERNRGNFPPRFSGRQFPNYSSELNVNALELEDSALYLCASTPGNSPLHFGNGTRLTVT.